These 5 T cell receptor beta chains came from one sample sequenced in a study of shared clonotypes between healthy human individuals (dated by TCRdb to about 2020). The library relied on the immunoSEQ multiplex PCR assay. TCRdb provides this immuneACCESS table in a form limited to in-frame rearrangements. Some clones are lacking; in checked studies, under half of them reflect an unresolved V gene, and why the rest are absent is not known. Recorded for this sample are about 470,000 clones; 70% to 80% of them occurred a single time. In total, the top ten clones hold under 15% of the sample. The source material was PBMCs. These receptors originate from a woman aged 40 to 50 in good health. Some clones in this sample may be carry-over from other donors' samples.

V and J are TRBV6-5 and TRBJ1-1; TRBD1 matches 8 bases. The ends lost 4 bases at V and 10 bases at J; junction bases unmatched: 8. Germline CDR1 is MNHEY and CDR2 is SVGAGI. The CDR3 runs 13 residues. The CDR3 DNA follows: TGTGCCAGCAGTTCCACCCCCGGACAGGGAGCTTTCTTT. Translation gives CASSSTPGQGAFF.

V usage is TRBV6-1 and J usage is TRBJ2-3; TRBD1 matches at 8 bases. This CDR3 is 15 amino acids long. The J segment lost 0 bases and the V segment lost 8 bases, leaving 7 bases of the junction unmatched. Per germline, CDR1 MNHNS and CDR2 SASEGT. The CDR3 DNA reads TGTGCCAGCGGGCAGGGGGCATCTAGCACAGATACGCAGTATTTT. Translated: CASGQGASSTDTQYF.

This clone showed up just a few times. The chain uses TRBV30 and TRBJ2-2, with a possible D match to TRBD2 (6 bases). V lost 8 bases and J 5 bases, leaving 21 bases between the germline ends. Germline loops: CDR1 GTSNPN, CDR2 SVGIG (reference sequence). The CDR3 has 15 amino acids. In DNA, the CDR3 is TGTGCCGGCCCCGGACTATCTAAAGGGACCGGGGAGCTGTTTTTT. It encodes CAGPGLSKGTGELFF.

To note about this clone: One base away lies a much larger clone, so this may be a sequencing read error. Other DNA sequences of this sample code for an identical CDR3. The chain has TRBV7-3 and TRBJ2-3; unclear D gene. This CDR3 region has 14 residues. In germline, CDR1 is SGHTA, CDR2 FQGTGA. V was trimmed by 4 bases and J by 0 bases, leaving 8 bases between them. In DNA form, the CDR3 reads TGTGCCAGCAGCTCCGGTACTAGCACAGATACGCAGTATTTT. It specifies CASSSGTSTDTQYF.

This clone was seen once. CDR3 in DNA: TGTGCCAGCAGCGCGACGACAGGGCGGGAGACCCAGTACTTC. Translating gives CASSATTGRETQYF. V and J are TRBV9 and TRBJ2-5; 7 positions match TRBD1. The V gene end was trimmed by 3 bases and the J gene end by 5 bases; junction bases not matched to a gene: 7. In germline, CDR1 is SGDLS, CDR2 YYNGEE. There are 14 residues in the CDR3.